The present T cell receptor (beta chain) was sequenced within a study of T cell responses to AZD1222 COVID-19 vaccine. Whole-study findings and limits: Across the whole spike, CD4 TCRs peaked at regions 160-218 and 743-854.

This clone was seen a single time. The antigen remains undetermined. V shed 0 bases and J 6 bases; nucleotides not matched to a gene: 4. Germline loops: CDR1 LGHDT, CDR2 YNNKEL (reference sequence). The CDR3 length is 15 residues. Clones were read by immunoSEQ multiplex PCR, and TCRdb kept only the in-frame ones, dropping some. The sample holds about 150,000 clones, about 92% seen once. Sequencing was performed on peripheral blood, taken 28 days after the second AZD1222 dose. J is TRBJ2-3 and V is TRBV3-1 (or the pseudogene TRBV3-2); 9 bases are shared with TRBD2. The clonotype originates from an adult who received the AZD1222 COVID-19 vaccine. The CDR3 loop reads CASSQEGLALDTQYF. Here the CDR3 DNA reads TGTGCCAGCAGCCAAGAGGGACTAGCTTTGGATACGCAGTATTTT.